The next 16 T cell receptor beta chains were all read from a single sample in a study of cytomegalovirus exposure and HLA in healthy donors. Primers included in the PCR were 60 Vbeta and 13 Jbeta primers. The protocol was immunoSEQ multiplex PCR, while the TCRdb copy is restricted to in-frame clones and leaves out a portion. In the table there are about 170,000 clones, under 80% of which are singletons. The source material was PBMCs. The receptors come from a man aged 40-55 years in good health and CMV-seronegative.

The chain links TRBV5-1 to TRBJ2-3; D is perhaps TRBD1 (6 bases). Germline CDR1 SGHRS, CDR2 YFSETQ. The CDR3 consists of 15 residues. V lost 0 bases to trimming and J lost 5 bases, with 13 bases between them. The CDR3 is CASSLDRAAGDTQYF. The CDR3 nucleotides read TGCGCCAGCAGCTTGGACAGGGCCGCGGGAGATACGCAGTATTTT.

This clone was seen only a few times. The J gene is TRBJ2-7, the V gene TRBV4-1, with TRBD2 matching over 14 bases. The ends lost 3 bases at V and 4 bases at J; junction bases unmatched: 5. Germline CDR1 is MGHRA and CDR2 is YSYEKL. This CDR3 contains 16 residues. CDR3 nucleotides: TGCGCCAGCAGCCAGACTAGCGGGGGGGCTAGGTACGAGCAGTACTTC. Its translation: CASSQTSGGARYEQYF.

The rearrangement joins TRBV5-6 to TRBJ2-7, with 7 bases lining up with TRBD1. V was pared by 4 bases and J by 3 bases, with 10 bases of the junction left unmatched. Germline loops: CDR1 SGHDT, CDR2 YYEEEE. The CDR3 sequence is 15 residues long. The CDR3 loop reads CASSLLDRYYYEQYF. The CDR3 nucleotides are TGTGCCAGCAGCCTATTGGACAGGTACTACTACGAGCAGTACTTC. The whole variable domain, filled in from reference TRBV5-6 and TRBJ2-7, reads DAGVTQSPTHLIKTRGQQVTLRCSPKSGHDTVSWYQQALGQGPQFIFQYYEEEERQRGNFPDRFSGHQFPNYSSELNVNALLLGDSALYLCASSLLDRYYYEQYFGPGTRLTVT.

The rearrangement uses TRBV6-5 and TRBJ1-1; D gene ambiguous. This CDR3 has 13 residues. The V end lost 5 bases, the J end lost 3 bases, and 10 bases lay between the germline ends. Germline CDR1 and CDR2: MNHEY and SVGAGI. CDR3 loop: CASSPRLDTEAFF. The CDR3, as DNA: TGTGCCAGCAGTCCACGACTTGACACTGAAGCTTTCTTT.

The chain is built from TRBV2 and TRBJ1-1, with 7 bases matching TRBD1. The CDR3 extends over 16 amino acids. With 7 bases clipped from V and 1 base from J, the junction kept 12 bases outside the gene matches. CDR1 is SNHLY, CDR2 FYNNEI, per germline. CDR3 loop: CASTSPDRDGNTEAFF. The CDR3 region has the DNA TGTGCCAGCACCTCCCCCGACAGGGACGGGAACACTGAAGCTTTCTTT.

The chain is built from TRBV5-4 and TRBJ2-1, with TRBD1 as a possible D gene (6 bases). The CDR3 spans 15 residues. V lost 6 bases to trimming and J lost 2 bases, with 15 bases between them. The germline CDR1 and CDR2 sequences are SGHNT and YYREEE (reference sequence). CDR3 nucleotide sequence: TGTGCCAGCACCTTCGGGACACTAGCCTACAATGAGCAGTTCTTC. Residues: CASTFGTLAYNEQFF.

The rearrangement links TRBV6-6 to TRBJ1-4, with 10 nucleotides matching TRBD1. This CDR3 comprises 12 residues. The germline CDR1 and CDR2 sequences are MNHNY and SVGAGI (reference sequence). The CDR3 bases are TGTGGTGCCGGGACAGGGGATCGAAAACTGTTTTTT. This codes for CGAGTGDRKLFF.

The chain carries TRBV27 and TRBJ2-3; possibly TRBD1 for D (5 bases). V was cut by 0 bases and J by 5 bases, with 12 bases left in between. The germline gives CDR1 MNHEY, CDR2 SMNVEV (reference sequence). The CDR3 runs 15 residues. Here the CDR3 reads CASSLSNDRLDTQYF. The CDR3 coding sequence is TGTGCCAGCAGTTTATCCAACGACAGATTAGATACGCAGTATTTT.

This clone was detected only once. CDR3 DNA sequence: TGTGCCAGCTCAAGACAGGAGTTTCTTGACACAGATACGCAGTATTTT. It codes for CASSRQEFLDTDTQYF. The chain couples TRBV18 to TRBJ2-3, with D possibly TRBD1 on 6 matching bases. The CDR3 extends over 16 amino acids. V lost 5 bases and J lost 2, with 17 bases in between. Germline CDR1 reads KGHSH; CDR2 reads LQKENI.

This clone was recorded many times. The V gene is TRBV6-1, the J gene TRBJ1-1; 8 bases fit TRBD1. The J segment lost 4 bases and the V segment lost 7 bases, leaving 8 bases of the junction unmatched. The CDR3 contains 14 residues. CDR1 is MNHNS and CDR2 is SASEGT in the germline V gene. This CDR3 is CASTDRDGVTEAFF. In nucleotides, the CDR3 is TGTGCCAGCACGGACAGGGACGGCGTCACTGAAGCTTTCTTT.

The chain is built from TRBV28 and TRBJ1-6, with D uncertain. There are 14 residues in the CDR3. Trimming pared 6 bases from V and 7 bases from J, leaving 13 bases between. The V gene's germline CDR1 is MDHEN and CDR2 SYDVKM. CDR3 protein: CASSRTVLNSPLHF. Written as DNA, the CDR3 is TGTGCCAGCAGCCGAACAGTTCTGAATTCACCCCTCCACTTT.

This clone occurred a few times. The J gene is TRBJ1-5, the V gene TRBV18; D might be TRBD1 (6 bases). CDR3 size: 15 residues. V was shortened by 2 bases and J by 6 bases, with 14 bases between the two germline ends. Germline-derived CDR1 and CDR2 are KGHSH and LQKENI. The CDR3 is CASSPGQGQGQPQHF. The CDR3 DNA reads as TGTGCCAGCTCACCAGGGCAGGGGCAGGGTCAGCCCCAGCATTTT.

The V call is TRBV2, the J call TRBJ2-5, with D possibly being TRBD1 (5 bases). Germline values: CDR1 SNHLY, CDR2 FYNNEI. The CDR3 consists of 13 residues. V was shortened by 10 bases and J by 3 bases, with 15 bases between the two germline ends. CDR3 sequence: CATALGPEETQYF. As DNA, the CDR3 is TGTGCCACAGCACTGGGGCCGGAAGAGACCCAGTACTTC.

The chain uses TRBV5-1 and TRBJ2-7, with D perhaps TRBD2 (6 bases). Trimming removed 5 bases from V and 11 bases from J, with 14 bases in between. The CDR3 loop spans 11 amino acids. Germline CDR1 is SGHRS and CDR2 is YFSETQ. The CDR3 DNA follows: TGCGCCAGCAGGCGGGACGGAGAGGAGTACTTC. Translated, it gives CASRRDGEEYF.

In nucleotides, the CDR3 is TGTGCCAGCATTTTAACAGGGGGTCCCCTCTCTGGGGCCAACGTCCTGACTTTC. Translating it yields CASILTGGPLSGANVLTF. The chain uses TRBV2 and TRBJ2-6; TRBD1 aligns across 8 bases. J gave up 0 bases and V 7 bases, and 11 bases lay outside the gene matches. This CDR3 has 18 residues. In germline, CDR1 is SNHLY, CDR2 FYNNEI.

The V and J genes are TRBV7-3 and TRBJ2-3, with 12 bases fitting TRBD2. CDR1 and CDR2 (germline): SGHTA, FQGTGA. This CDR3 is 16 amino acids long. The ends lost 4 bases at V and 4 bases at J; junction bases unmatched: 6. In DNA form, the CDR3 reads TGTGCCAGCAGCTCCAGGACTAGCGGGACTGCAGATACGCAGTATTTT. Protein: CASSSRTSGTADTQYF.